The clone carrying this TCR beta chain was counted a few times. These data belong to a study of blood T cell repertoires in COVID-19. Clones were read by immunoSEQ multiplex PCR, and TCRdb kept only the in-frame ones, dropping some. The sample consists of 250,000 or so clones, roughly 79% of them appearing once. The ends lost 1 base at V and 7 bases at J; junction bases unmatched: 4. The CDR3 has 16 amino acids. CDR1 and CDR2 (germline): LGHNA, YNFKEQ. The rearrangement joins TRBV4-2 to TRBJ2-1, with 13 bases lining up with TRBD2. This clonotype originated in a woman over 75 with acute or convalescent COVID-19. Sample: peripheral blood. The CDR3 is CASSQAGTSGVNEQFF. The CDR3 DNA reads TGTGCCAGCAGCCAAGCCGGGACTAGCGGGGTTAATGAGCAGTTCTTC.